The entry below describes one TCR beta chain. Survey-level immunoSEQ v3.0 assays were run. TCRdb's copy holds only in-frame clones and misses some; the assay was immunoSEQ multiplex PCR. Of 25,000 to 35,000 clones listed, roughly 86% are singletons. This entry is derived from a study of long-term antiretroviral therapy in people with HIV. The CDR3 length is 18 residues. CDR1 is SGHRS and CDR2 is YFSETQ in the germline V gene. The V gene lost 4 bases and the J gene lost 1 base, with 22 bases spanning the gap. The sequences come from unsorted PBMCs, collected 0.8 years after starting antiretroviral therapy. The origin of this receptor is a woman aged 25 to 39 with HIV. The chain uses TRBV5-1 and TRBJ2-3; tentatively, D is TRBD2 (7 bases). The CDR3 region is CASSPLSGGPLGTDTQYF. The CDR3 DNA reads as TGCGCCAGCAGCCCCCTTTCGGGGGGCCCCTTAGGCACAGATACGCAGTATTTT. Complete variable domain (other parts from reference TRBV5-1 and TRBJ2-3): KAGVTQTPRYLIKTRGQQVTLSCSPISGHRSVSWYQQTPGQGLQFLFEYFSETQRNKGNFPGRFSGRQFSNSRSEMNVSTLELGDSALYLCASSPLSGGPLGTDTQYFGPGTRLTVL.